This TCR beta chain is drawn from a study of cytomegalovirus exposure and HLA in healthy donors. The donors, nominally healthy at sampling, likely had unrecorded immune exposures. This PCR relied on a set of 60 Vbeta primers and 13 Jbeta primers. Some clones are missing from TCRdb's copy, which holds only in-frame ones; the method was immunoSEQ multiplex PCR. The repertoire includes about 120,000 clones, around 10% of them detected once, and about 3% sits in the top ten. Germline V gene lookup returns CDR1 SGHTA and CDR2 FQGNSA. V was pared by 4 bases and J by 4 bases, with 17 bases between. The CDR3 length is 15 residues.

The rearrangement uses TRBV7-2 and TRBJ2-7; a weak D match, TRBD2 (6 bases). The TCR comes from a man aged 25 to 40 in good health and CMV-seronegative. Sequences were obtained from PBMCs. CDR3 amino acids: CASSSTSLIKYEQYF. CDR3 DNA: TGTGCCAGCAGCTCCACTAGCCTTATAAAGTACGAGCAGTACTTC.